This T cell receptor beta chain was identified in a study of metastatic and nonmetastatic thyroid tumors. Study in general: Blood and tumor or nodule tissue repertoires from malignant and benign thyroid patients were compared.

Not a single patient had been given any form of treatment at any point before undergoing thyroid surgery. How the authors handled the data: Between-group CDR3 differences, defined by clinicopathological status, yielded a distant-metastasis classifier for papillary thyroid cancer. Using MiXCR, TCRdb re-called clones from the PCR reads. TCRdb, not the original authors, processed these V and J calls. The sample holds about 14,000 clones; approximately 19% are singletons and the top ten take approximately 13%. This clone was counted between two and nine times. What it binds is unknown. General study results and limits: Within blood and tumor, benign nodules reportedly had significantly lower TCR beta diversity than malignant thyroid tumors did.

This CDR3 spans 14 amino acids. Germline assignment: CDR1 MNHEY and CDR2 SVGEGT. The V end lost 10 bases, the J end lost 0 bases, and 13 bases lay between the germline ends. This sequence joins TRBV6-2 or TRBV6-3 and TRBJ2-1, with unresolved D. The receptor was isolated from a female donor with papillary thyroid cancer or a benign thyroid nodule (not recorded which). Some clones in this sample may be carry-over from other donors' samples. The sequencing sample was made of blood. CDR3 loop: CATQTRSSYNEQFF. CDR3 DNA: TGTGCCACCCAAACACGGAGCTCCTACAATGAGCAGTTCTTC.